The clone carrying this TCR beta chain was counted at least ten times. This sample is drawn from a study of T cells in Graves' hyperthyroidism and ophthalmopathy. Uncontrolled infection, other autoimmune disease, pregnancy or lactation led to exclusion. Diagnostic decisions used clinical symptoms, serum thyroxine and TRAb, thyroid ultrasound and orbital computed tomography. Fresh peripheral blood, 9.5 to 10 ml of it, supplied the PBMCs. V lost 4 bases to trimming and J lost 5 bases; unmatched junction nucleotides: 8. CDR3 size: 14 residues. From germline, CDR1 is MNHNS and CDR2 SASEGT. Using RNA transcripts as the source, TCR beta CDR3 regions were amplified. The HTBI primer set drove a first-round RT-PCR of the TCR CDR3. TCRdb reprocessed the multiplex PCR reads with MiXCR, giving one entry per CDR3 protein. The repertoire holds 350,000 or so distinct CDR3 sequences, with about a sixth as singletons.

The chain recombines TRBV6-1 with TRBJ2-7, with TRBD1 identical over 7 bases. This clonotype was sampled from a middle-aged woman with Graves' ophthalmopathy. The sample comprised blood. The DNA for the CDR3 is TGTGCCAGCAGTGGTCAGACAGGGCCCCACGAGCAGTACTTC. It encodes CASSGQTGPHEQYF.